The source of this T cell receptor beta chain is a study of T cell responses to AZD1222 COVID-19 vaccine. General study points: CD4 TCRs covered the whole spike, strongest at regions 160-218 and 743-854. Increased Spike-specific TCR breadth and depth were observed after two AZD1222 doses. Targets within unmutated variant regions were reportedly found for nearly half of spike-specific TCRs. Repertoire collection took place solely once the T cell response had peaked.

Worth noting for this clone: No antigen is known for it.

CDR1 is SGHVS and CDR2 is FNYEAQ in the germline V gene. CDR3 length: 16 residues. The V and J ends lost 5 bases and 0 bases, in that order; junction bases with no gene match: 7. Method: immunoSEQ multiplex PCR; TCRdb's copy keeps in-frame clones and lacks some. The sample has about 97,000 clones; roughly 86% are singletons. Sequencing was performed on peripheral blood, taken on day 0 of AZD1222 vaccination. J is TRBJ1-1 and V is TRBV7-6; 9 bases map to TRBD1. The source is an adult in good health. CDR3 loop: CASSKRTGAVNTEAFF. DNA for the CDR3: TGTGCCAGCAGCAAAAGGACAGGGGCCGTGAACACTGAAGCTTTCTTT.